These 13 T cell receptor beta chains were sequenced from one sample in a study of T cell repertoires in aging, cancer and after chemotherapy. TRB rearrangements spanning V, D and J were amplified using mixed TRB-A/B primers. One entry per CDR3 protein, called by TCRdb with MiXCR from the multiplex PCR reads. The sample includes under 12,000 distinct CDR3 sequences, more than 25% seen only once; the top ten take approximately 2%. Peripheral blood genomic DNA, not sorted cells or RNA, was the template. Material: blood. The source is a human donor in good health.

In its sample, this clonotype was seen a few times. The chain carries TRBV27 and TRBJ1-2; D is ambiguous. Between the trimmed V and J ends, which lost 7 bases and 2 bases, there was a span of 14 bases. The CDR3 has 14 residues. Germline V gene lookup returns CDR1 MNHEY and CDR2 SMNVEV (reference sequence). The CDR3 sequence: CASTHPGGNYGYTF. Written as DNA, the CDR3 is TGTGCCAGCACCCATCCGGGAGGAAACTATGGCTACACCTTC.

The rearrangement links TRBV6-1 to TRBJ2-3, with 9 nucleotides matching TRBD1. From germline, CDR1 is MNHNS and CDR2 SASEGT. V was pared by 2 bases and J by 9 bases, with 6 bases of the junction left unmatched. The CDR3 covers 14 residues. The CDR3 bases are TGTGCCAGCAGTGAACCAACAGGGGGCGCAACGCAGTATTTT. Its protein product is CASSEPTGGATQYF.

This clonotype qualifies as medium-sized. The rearrangement links TRBV6-6 to TRBJ2-7; D is ambiguous. Germline V gene lookup returns CDR1 MNHNY and CDR2 SVGAGI (reference sequence). The CDR3 covers 12 residues. The V gene lost 5 bases and the J gene lost 6 bases, with 11 bases spanning the gap. CDR3 in amino acids: CASSDRHSEQYF. CDR3 DNA: TGTGCCAGCAGTGACCGACATTCCGAGCAGTACTTC.

The CDR3 coding sequence is TGTGCCAGCAGCTTAACGGCCCGTGCGGCGAATGAGCAGTTCTTC. Translating it yields CASSLTARAANEQFF. This chain uses TRBV7-3 with TRBJ2-1; no reliable D call. V lost 0 bases to trimming and J lost 7 bases, with 13 bases between them. Germline CDR1 SGHTA, CDR2 FQGTGA. The CDR3 has 15 amino acids.

The V gene is TRBV21-1, the J gene TRBJ1-4; TRBD1, as called in the table, went unchecked against the DNA. TRBV21-1 corresponds to a pseudogene. The CDR3 totals 14 residues. For the CDR3, the DNA is TGTGGCATCCGGCCCCGGGGGACTAATGAAAAACTGTTTTTT. Protein: CGIRPRGTNEKLFF.

This clonotype was detected only a few times. The CDR3 sequence is CAWPGNTEAFF. The CDR3 DNA reads TGTGCCTGGCCGGGAAACACTGAAGCTTTCTTT. The chain joins TRBV6-4 to TRBJ1-1; D unclear. This CDR3 comprises 11 residues. CDR1 is MRHNA and CDR2 is SNTAGT in the germline V gene. The V end was cut by 11 bases, the J end by 2 bases, with 9 bases between.

This clonotype has more than one count but fewer than ten. V and J are TRBV6-2 or TRBV6-3 and TRBJ1-2; D unclear. Per the germline V gene, CDR1 is MNHEY and CDR2 is SVGEGT. CDR3 length: 15 residues. V was cut by 4 bases and J by 4 bases, with 16 bases left in between. The CDR3 loop reads CASSFENPLSYGYTF. Written as DNA, the CDR3 is TGTGCCAGCAGTTTCGAGAACCCACTCAGCTATGGCTACACCTTC.

Remarks on this clonotype: Germline is not matched at one junction end, which may reflect a read error. J is TRBJ2-7 and V is TRBV7-9; 7 bases are shared with TRBD1. The CDR3 is 11 residues long. The germline V gene has CDR1 SEHNR and CDR2 FQNEAQ (reference sequence). DNA for the CDR3: TGTGCCAGCAGCTGGACCGGGACAGTGGTTTTC. As protein: CASSWTGTVVF.

In its sample, this clonotype is medium-sized. The V call is TRBV6-5, the J call TRBJ1-3, with TRBD1 identical over 10 bases. The trim removed 1 base at V and 6 bases at J, leaving 3 bases unmatched. From germline, CDR1 is MNHEY and CDR2 SVGAGI. The CDR3 has 15 residues. The CDR3 region has the DNA TGTGCCAGCAGTTACTTGGGACAGGGGACAAACACCATATATTTT. Amino acids: CASSYLGQGTNTIYF.

This clonotype has more than one count but fewer than ten. The chain links TRBV28 to TRBJ1-5; 10 bases match TRBD1. V shed 8 bases and J 6 bases; nucleotides not matched to a gene: 10. Germline CDR1 is MDHEN and CDR2 is SYDVKM. The CDR3 covers 15 residues. This CDR3 reads CASGNPGTGVQPQHF. Written as DNA, the CDR3 is TGTGCCAGCGGGAATCCCGGGACAGGGGTTCAGCCCCAGCATTTT.

This clonotype was picked up a small number of times. The genes are TRBV7-6 and TRBJ2-3; D remains ambiguous. In germline, CDR1 is SGHVS, CDR2 FNYEAQ. Trimming took 5 bases from V and 6 from J, leaving 24 bases between them. The CDR3 is 17 residues long. The CDR3 DNA reads TGTGCCAGCAGCCAAGACCTTCCCACCCCGGTCCCGGATACGCAGTATTTT. Translating gives CASSQDLPTPVPDTQYF.

The chain links TRBV6-5 to TRBJ2-5, with 7 nucleotides matching TRBD2. This CDR3 contains 14 residues. Germline assignment: CDR1 MNHEY and CDR2 SVGAGI. Trimming took 6 bases from V and 4 from J; bases not matched to a gene: 8. The CDR3 sequence is CASSDEGRGETQYF. As DNA, the CDR3 is TGTGCCAGCAGCGACGAGGGGAGGGGAGAGACCCAGTACTTC.

This clonotype came up a few times. V usage is TRBV19 and J usage is TRBJ2-3; 12 bases are a match to TRBD2. This CDR3 has 17 residues. V shed 2 bases, J shed 4 bases, and the junction held 7 bases outside the gene matches. CDR1 and CDR2 (germline): LNHDA, SQIVND (reference sequence). The CDR3 here is CASSIRLAGEVADTQYF. For the CDR3, the DNA is TGTGCCAGTAGTATACGACTAGCGGGAGAAGTAGCAGATACGCAGTATTTT.